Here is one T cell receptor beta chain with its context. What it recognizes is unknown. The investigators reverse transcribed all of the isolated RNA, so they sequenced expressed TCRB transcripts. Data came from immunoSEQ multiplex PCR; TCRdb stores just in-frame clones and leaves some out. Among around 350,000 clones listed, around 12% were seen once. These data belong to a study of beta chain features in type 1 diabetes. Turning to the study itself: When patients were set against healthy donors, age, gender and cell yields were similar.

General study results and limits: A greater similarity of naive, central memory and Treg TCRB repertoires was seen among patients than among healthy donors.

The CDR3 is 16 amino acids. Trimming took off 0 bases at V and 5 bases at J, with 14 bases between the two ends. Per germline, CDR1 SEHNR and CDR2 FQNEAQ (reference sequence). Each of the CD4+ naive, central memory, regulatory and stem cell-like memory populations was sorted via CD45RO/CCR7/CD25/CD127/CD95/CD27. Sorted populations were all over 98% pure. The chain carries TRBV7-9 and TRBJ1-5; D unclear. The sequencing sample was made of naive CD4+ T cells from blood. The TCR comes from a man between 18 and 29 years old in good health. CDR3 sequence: CASSLAHRGKDQPQHF. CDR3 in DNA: TGTGCCAGCAGCTTAGCGCATCGGGGTAAGGATCAGCCCCAGCATTTT.